One sample yielded the 18 T cell receptor beta chains listed below, sequenced in a study of radiation and T cells in renal cell carcinoma. TCRdb keeps only in-frame clones here, not all; method: immunoSEQ multiplex PCR. The table includes some 43,000 clones, nearly 85% detected once. Time point: blood 4 weeks post-SBRT, at nephrectomy. Regarding treatment: 15 Gy SBRT to primary tumor, nephrectomy 4 weeks later. The sequences come from blood, collected from a patient whose treatment included radiotherapy and nephrectomy. The origin of the receptors is a woman in her 70s with renal cell carcinoma.

The chain carries TRBV23-1 and TRBJ2-7; the match to TRBD2 covers 7 bases. TRBV23-1 is filed as an ORF, its function uncertain. V was pared by 1 base and J by 5 bases, with 11 bases of the junction left unmatched. The CDR3 loop spans 16 amino acids. The CDR3 protein is CASSQFGGWARHEQYF. The CDR3 DNA reads TGCGCCAGCAGTCAATTCGGGGGGTGGGCTCGACACGAGCAGTACTTC.

This chain connects TRBV2 to TRBJ2-7, with 8 bases aligning to TRBD1. The germline CDR1 and CDR2 sequences are SNHLY and FYNNEI. V shed 4 bases, J shed 4 bases, and the junction held 6 bases outside the gene matches. The CDR3 length is 14 residues. DNA for the CDR3: TGTGCCAGCAGTGGGGGGACAGGCCCTTACGAGCAGTACTTC. The encoded protein is CASSGGTGPYEQYF.

The chain joins TRBV14 to TRBJ2-3; TRBD2 is a possible D gene (5 bases). V lost 2 bases, J lost 2 bases, and 5 bases lay in between. Germline CDR1 is SGHDN and CDR2 is FVKESK. CDR3 length: 13 amino acids. In DNA, the CDR3 is TGTGCCAGCAGCCAACTAGCCACAGATACGCAGTATTTT. This codes for CASSQLATDTQYF.

DNA of the CDR3: TGTGCCAGTAGTATTTCCGCGGGCCGGTTCTCTGGAAACACCATATATTTT. It is translated as CASSISAGRFSGNTIYF. The chain uses TRBV19 and TRBJ1-3; D is uncertain. The V end lost 3 bases, the J end lost 0 bases, and 15 bases lay between the germline ends. CDR3 size: 17 residues. Germline loops: CDR1 LNHDA, CDR2 SQIVND (reference sequence).

The chain has TRBV7-9 and TRBJ2-5; 12 bases line up with TRBD1. J gave up 5 bases and V 5 bases, and 6 bases lay outside the gene matches. The CDR3 spans 15 residues. Germline V gene data show CDR1 as SEHNR and CDR2 as FQNEAQ (reference sequence). CDR3 sequence (DNA): TGTGCCAGCAGCCAAGGGACAGGGGGCTTTGAGACCCAGTACTTC. Protein product: CASSQGTGGFETQYF.

V and J are TRBV7-9 and TRBJ2-5; TRBD2 matches at 10 bases. CDR1 is SEHNR, CDR2 FQNEAQ, per germline (reference sequence). Trimming at V came to 5 bases and at J to 4 bases, leaving 4 bases not matched to a gene. The CDR3 runs 14 residues. DNA for the CDR3: TGTGCCAGCAGCCTAAGACTAGCGGGAGAGACCCAGTACTTC. It specifies CASSLRLAGETQYF. The full variable domain, its missing parts supplied by reference TRBV7-9 and TRBJ2-5, is DTGVSQNPRHKITKRGQNVTFRCDPISEHNRLYWYRQTLGQGPEFLTYFQNEAQLEKSRLLSDRFSAERPKGSFSTLEIQRTEQGDSAMYLCASSLRLAGETQYFGPGTRLLVL.

This chain links TRBV7-2 with TRBJ2-3; D gene ambiguous. Deletions cut 5 bases from V and 2 bases from J, with 11 bases between. The CDR3 consists of 14 residues. From germline, CDR1 is SGHTA and CDR2 FQGNSA. The DNA of the CDR3 is TGTGCCAGCAGCGGGCTAGACTTCACAGATACGCAGTATTTT. Translated: CASSGLDFTDTQYF. The whole variable domain, remainder taken from reference TRBV7-2 and TRBJ2-3, is GAGVSQSPSNKVTEKGKDVELRCDPISGHTALYWYRQSLGQGLEFLIYFQGNSAPDKSGLPSDRFSAERTGGSVSTLTIQRTQQEDSAVYLCASSGLDFTDTQYFGPGTRLTVL.

This chain links TRBV19 with TRBJ2-3; no clear D gene. The length of the CDR3 is 14 residues. The germline gives CDR1 LNHDA, CDR2 SQIVND (reference sequence). The V end was cut by 5 bases, the J end by 2 bases, with 11 bases between. This chain's CDR3 is CASSSWGNTDTQYF. DNA for the CDR3: TGTGCCAGTAGTTCCTGGGGAAACACAGATACGCAGTATTTT. The entire variable domain, with the rest obtained from reference TRBV19 and TRBJ2-3, is as follows: DGGITQSPKYLFRKEGQNVTLSCEQNLNHDAMYWYRQDPGQGLRLIYYSQIVNDFQKGDIAEGYSVSREKKESFPLTVTSAQKNPTAFYLCASSSWGNTDTQYFGPGTRLTVL.

This clone was seen only once. The rearrangement links TRBV28 to TRBJ1-2, with 12 bases that match TRBD1. CDR3 size: 16 residues. Unmatched junction bases numbered 8, after V lost 1 base and J lost 8 bases. Germline CDR1 reads MDHEN; CDR2 reads SYDVKM. The CDR3 loop is CASSLLGGQGAKGYTF. The CDR3 region has the DNA TGTGCCAGCAGTTTATTGGGGGGACAGGGGGCCAAGGGCTACACCTTC.

The rearrangement joins TRBV21-1 to TRBJ2-7; whether TRBD1, the table's D call, matches the DNA was not checked. TRBV21-1 has pseudogene status. The CDR3 length is 16 residues. DNA for the CDR3: TGTGCCAGCCGACCTAAAACCTCAGGGCGGAGTTACGAGCAGTACTTC. Residues: CASRPKTSGRSYEQYF.

In DNA, the CDR3 is TGCGCCAGCAGTTCAGCCGGCGGGGGGAACTACAATGAGCAGTTCTTC. This sequence encodes CASSSAGGGNYNEQFF. The V call is TRBV5-1, the J call TRBJ2-1, with 8 bases identical to TRBD2. The CDR3 is 16 amino acids. With V trimmed by 5 bases and J by 3 bases, 10 bases remained unmatched. Germline CDR1 reads SGHRS; CDR2 reads YFSETQ.

The chain links TRBV2 to TRBJ1-5; 8 positions agree with TRBD1. Looked up from germline, CDR1 is SNHLY and CDR2 is FYNNEI. V was clipped by 6 bases and J by 6 bases; unmatched bases: 7. There are 14 residues in the CDR3. Here the CDR3 reads CASREDREVQPQHF. CDR3 nucleotides: TGTGCCAGCAGAGAGGACAGGGAAGTTCAGCCCCAGCATTTT.

The chain has TRBV30 and TRBJ2-7; 9 bases agree with TRBD2. Germline CDR1 reads GTSNPN; CDR2 reads SVGIG (reference sequence). The ends lost 2 bases at V and 6 bases at J; junction bases unmatched: 5. This CDR3 has 13 residues. The CDR3 region is CAWSIQAGGEQYF. The CDR3 coding sequence is TGTGCCTGGAGTATTCAAGCGGGAGGCGAGCAGTACTTC. Full variable domain (rest looked up from reference TRBV30 and TRBJ2-7): SQTIHQWPATLVQPVGSPLSLECTVEGTSNPNLYWYRQAAGRGLQLLFYSVGIGQISSEVPQNLSASRPQDRQFILSSKKLLLSDSGFYLCAWSIQAGGEQYFGPGTRLTVT.

The chain recombines TRBV2 with TRBJ1-3; 7 positions match TRBD1. This CDR3 spans 14 amino acids. V dropped 5 bases and J dropped 4; count of bases not matched to a gene: 5. Per the germline V gene, CDR1 is SNHLY and CDR2 is FYNNEI. CDR3 in DNA: TGTGCCAGCAGTAGACAGGGTGCGGGAAACACCATATATTTT. It is translated as CASSRQGAGNTIYF. Full variable domain (outside the CDR3, taken from reference TRBV2 and TRBJ1-3): EPEVTQTPSHQVTQMGQEVILRCVPISNHLYFYWYRQILGQKVEFLVSFYNNEISEKSEIFDDQFSVERPDGSNFTLKIRSTKLEDSAMYFCASSRQGAGNTIYFGEGSWLTVV.

J is TRBJ2-7 and V is TRBV7-9; D possibly corresponds to TRBD1 (6 bases). In germline, CDR1 is SEHNR, CDR2 FQNEAQ (reference sequence). The CDR3 has 15 amino acids. V lost 0 bases and J 5 bases, leaving 14 bases between the germline ends. The DNA for the CDR3 is TGTGCCAGCAGCTTAGCGAGGGGGAACGCTCACGAGCAGTACTTC. It encodes CASSLARGNAHEQYF.

V gene TRBV15 combines with J gene TRBJ2-5; 8 bases align to TRBD2. This CDR3 spans 15 amino acids. The J segment lost 5 bases and the V segment lost 2 bases, leaving 7 bases of the junction unmatched. Germline loops: CDR1 LNHNV, CDR2 YYDKDF (reference sequence). CDR3 loop: CATSRLGLDEETQYF. The CDR3, as DNA: TGTGCCACCAGCAGACTGGGACTAGATGAGGAGACCCAGTACTTC.

The chain combines TRBV5-1 with TRBJ2-3, with D possibly TRBD2 on 6 matching bases. The V end lost 5 bases, the J end lost 2 bases, and 15 bases lay between the germline ends. CDR3 size: 15 residues. Germline CDR1 reads SGHRS; CDR2 reads YFSETQ. In DNA form, the CDR3 reads TGCGCCAGCAGACCGGGCGGGGCCAACACAGATACGCAGTATTTT. Translating gives CASRPGGANTDTQYF.

The genes are TRBV2 and TRBJ2-5, with TRBD1 matching over 9 bases. Germline trimming cut 5 bases from V and 3 bases from J; bases unmatched to any gene: 19. Per germline, CDR1 SNHLY and CDR2 FYNNEI. This CDR3 contains 19 residues. Here the CDR3 DNA reads TGTGCCAGCAGTATTCCGGGACAGGGCTCCCCGGGGGGCGAAGAGACCCAGTACTTC. It encodes CASSIPGQGSPGGEETQYF. Full variable domain (missing parts from reference TRBV2 and TRBJ2-5): EPEVTQTPSHQVTQMGQEVILRCVPISNHLYFYWYRQILGQKVEFLVSFYNNEISEKSEIFDDQFSVERPDGSNFTLKIRSTKLEDSAMYFCASSIPGQGSPGGEETQYFGPGTRLLVL.